This TCR beta chain emerged from a study of response to subunit inactivated influenza vaccine. TCRdb reanalysed the RT-PCR reads using MiXCR and keeps one entry per CDR3 protein. The table lists roughly 700,000 distinct CDR3 sequences, roughly 14% of them singletons. This clonotype has at least ten counts. The target antigen is unknown. CDR1 and CDR2 (germline): SGHRS, YFSETQ. The CDR3 loop spans 14 amino acids. Trimming cost V 3 bases and J 4 bases; bases outside gene matches: 6. Study-level results: Each seasonal influenza vaccination, the authors suggested, recruits few new T cells.

The rearrangement joins TRBV5-1 to TRBJ1-1; 7 bases agree with TRBD1. Sequences were derived from PBMCs from blood, sampled around 14 days before vaccination. This clonotype originated in a man aged 45-65 years who received an inactivated influenza vaccine. DNA of the CDR3: TGCGCCAGCAGCTCCGGAGCAGGGGGCACTGAAGCTTTCTTT. Translation gives CASSSGAGGTEAFF.